The 25 T cell receptor beta chains listed next were all sequenced from one sample in a study of blood T cell repertoires in COVID-19. TCRdb's table, derived via immunoSEQ multiplex PCR, lists solely in-frame clones and lacks some. The table has approximately 210,000 clones, 84% seen once. Sequencing was done on a sample of peripheral blood. The receptors shown here come from a woman older than 75 with COVID-19, enrolled during active disease.

The V call is TRBV7-8, the J call TRBJ2-7; 7 bases align to TRBD1. Trimming at V came to 3 bases and at J to 1 base, leaving 3 bases not matched to a gene. Germline V gene sequence: CDR1 SGHVS, CDR2 FQNEAQ. This CDR3 is 14 amino acids long. This CDR3 is CASSLGQRSYEQYF. CDR3 coding DNA: TGTGCCAGCAGCTTGGGACAGCGTTCCTACGAGCAGTACTTC. Complete variable domain (other parts from reference TRBV7-8 and TRBJ2-7): GAGVSQSPRYKVAKRGQDVALRCDPISGHVSLFWYQQALGQGPEFLTYFQNEAQLDKSGLPSDRFFAERPEGSVSTLKIQRTQQEDSAVYLCASSLGQRSYEQYFGPGTRLTVT.

In its sample, this clone was seen a few times. The V call is TRBV28, the J call TRBJ2-1, with D possibly TRBD2 on 7 matching bases. Germline V gives CDR1 MDHEN, CDR2 SYDVKM. There are 21 residues in the CDR3. Trimming shortened V by 6 bases and J by 4 bases, and 34 bases separated the two germline ends. The DNA for the CDR3 is TGTGCCAGCAGCTCTAAGGGGGGGGGAATCACGACCCACACCTTTTACAATGAGCAGTTCTTC. Protein product: CASSSKGGGITTHTFYNEQFF.

This clone appeared a single time. The chain employs TRBV7-9 and TRBJ1-5; D is unresolved. Germline V gives CDR1 SEHNR, CDR2 FQNEAQ (reference sequence). Trimming cost V 2 bases and J 8 bases, with 10 bases left between them. This CDR3 is built from 13 residues. For the CDR3, the DNA is TGTGCCAGCAGCTTAACGGGCGGGGAGCCCCAGCATTTT. Protein product: CASSLTGGEPQHF.

The chain is built from TRBV14 and TRBJ2-3, with 7 bases identical to TRBD1. CDR1 SGHDN and CDR2 FVKESK come from the germline V gene. The length of the CDR3 is 16 residues. Trimming removed 6 bases from V and 9 bases from J; junction bases left unmatched: 18. CDR3 protein: CASRRSGTADRGTQYF. The CDR3 bases are TGTGCCAGCAGACGCTCCGGGACAGCCGACCGCGGCACGCAGTATTTT.

The chain joins TRBV12-3 or TRBV12-4 to TRBJ2-2; D gene uncertain. Trimming shortened V by 4 bases and J by 6 bases, and 9 bases separated the two germline ends. The CDR3 contains 13 residues. The CDR3 coding sequence is TGTGCCAGCAGTTATAGTTCCGCCGGGGAGCTGTTTTTT. This codes for CASSYSSAGELFF.

This chain links TRBV7-8 with TRBJ1-1; 9 nucleotides match TRBD1. The V gene end was trimmed by 6 bases and the J gene end by 1 base; junction bases not matched to a gene: 3. Per germline, CDR1 SGHVS and CDR2 FQNEAQ. This CDR3 spans 14 amino acids. The CDR3 reads CASRDRGGNTEAFF. CDR3 sequence (DNA): TGTGCCAGCAGAGACAGGGGGGGGAACACTGAAGCTTTCTTT. The entire variable domain, with the rest obtained from reference TRBV7-8 and TRBJ1-1, is as follows: GAGVSQSPRYKVAKRGQDVALRCDPISGHVSLFWYQQALGQGPEFLTYFQNEAQLDKSGLPSDRFFAERPEGSVSTLKIQRTQQEDSAVYLCASRDRGGNTEAFFGQGTRLTVV.

The chain combines TRBV6-1 with TRBJ1-2; the D gene is possibly TRBD1 (5 bases). The CDR3 sequence is 14 residues long. The V and J ends lost 0 bases and 7 bases respectively, with 12 bases between them. CDR1 and CDR2 from the germline V gene are MNHNS and SASEGT. CDR3 region: CASSEAPGNRGYTF. CDR3 DNA sequence: TGTGCCAGCAGTGAAGCCCCAGGGAATCGTGGCTACACCTTC.

This chain uses TRBV18 with TRBJ2-1; 7 bases align to TRBD1. Germline lookup yields CDR1 KGHSH and CDR2 LQKENI. CDR3 size: 17 residues. J was trimmed by 6 bases and V by 3 bases; bases with no gene match: 14. CDR3: CASSPVARTGLINEQFF. For the CDR3, the DNA is TGTGCCAGCTCACCCGTCGCCCGGACAGGCCTTATCAATGAGCAGTTCTTC.

The chain couples TRBV28 to TRBJ2-3, with 7 nucleotides matching TRBD1. V lost 4 bases to trimming and J lost 2 bases; unmatched junction nucleotides: 9. CDR3 size: 16 residues. CDR1 is MDHEN, CDR2 SYDVKM, per germline. The CDR3 reads CASSSSRTGDTDTQYF. The CDR3 DNA sequence: TGTGCCAGCAGTTCCTCACGGACAGGCGACACAGATACGCAGTATTTT. The complete variable domain, with remaining parts taken from reference TRBV28 and TRBJ2-3, reads DVKVTQSSRYLVKRTGEKVFLECVQDMDHENMFWYRQDPGLGLRLIYFSYDVKMKEKGDIPEGYSVSREKKERFSLILESASTNQTSMYLCASSSSRTGDTDTQYFGPGTRLTVL.

The chain uses TRBV5-1 and TRBJ1-4; TRBD1 aligns across 9 bases. Germline CDR1 is SGHRS and CDR2 is YFSETQ. V dropped 4 bases and J dropped 2; count of bases not matched to a gene: 3. CDR3 length: 15 residues. CDR3 DNA sequence: TGCGCCAGCAGCGCTACAGGGGGCACTAATGAAAAACTGTTTTTT. This codes for CASSATGGTNEKLFF.

Worth noting for this clone: One junction end disagrees with the germline gene, perhaps due to a read error. The V gene is TRBV19, the J gene TRBJ1-2, with TRBD1 as a possible D gene (5 bases). Germline CDR1 and CDR2: LNHDA and SQIVND (reference sequence). The CDR3 contains 13 residues. The CDR3 sequence: CASRSAGEYDYTF. For the CDR3, the DNA is TGTGCCAGTAGAAGTGCGGGGGAGTATGACTACACCTTC.

The J gene is TRBJ1-4, the V gene TRBV2, with D possibly TRBD1 on 5 matching bases. Trimming pared 3 bases from V and 2 bases from J, leaving 10 bases between. The CDR3 is 15 amino acids. Germline loops: CDR1 SNHLY, CDR2 FYNNEI. For the CDR3, the DNA is TGTGCCAGCAGTGATGTAGGGGCCACTAATGAAAAACTGTTTTTT. Translating gives CASSDVGATNEKLFF.

The chain has TRBV5-1 and TRBJ1-1; 12 bases match TRBD1. Trimming removed 3 bases from V and 5 bases from J; junction bases left unmatched: 5. The CDR3 is 15 residues long. The germline gives CDR1 SGHRS, CDR2 YFSETQ. The DNA of the CDR3 is TGCGCCAGCAGCTCGGGACAGGGGGCATTTACTGAAGCTTTCTTT. Residues: CASSSGQGAFTEAFF.

The V call is TRBV15, the J call TRBJ1-1; D is ambiguous. CDR3 length: 14 amino acids. Trimming pared 5 bases from V and 6 bases from J, leaving 16 bases between. Looked up from germline, CDR1 is LNHNV and CDR2 is YYDKDF (reference sequence). DNA of the CDR3: TGTGCCACCAGCCCAGAGGGCCCCTTGGCTGAAGCTTTCTTT. It codes for CATSPEGPLAEAFF.

About this clone: One end of the junction does not line up with germline, which may come from a read error. The chain couples TRBV13 to TRBJ2-7, with 11 positions matching TRBD1. Germline V lookup: CDR1 PRHDT, CDR2 FYEKMQ (reference sequence). The CDR3 is 16 residues long. The chain's CDR3 is CASSLVRTGGRDEQYF. CDR3 coding DNA: TGTGCCAGCAGCCTAGTACGGACAGGGGGCCGGGACGAGCAATACTTC. Full variable domain (outside the CDR3, taken from reference TRBV13 and TRBJ2-7): AAGVIQSPRHLIKEKRETATLKCYPIPRHDTVYWYQQGPGQDPQFLISFYEKMQSDKGSIPDRFSAQQFSDYHSELNMSSLELGDSALYFCASSLVRTGGRDEQYFGPGTRLTVT.

The chain carries TRBV5-4 and TRBJ2-2; D unclear. The CDR3 is made up of 14 amino acids. Germline CDR1 SGHNT, CDR2 YYREEE (reference sequence). V was trimmed by 7 bases and J by 2 bases, leaving 12 bases between them. The CDR3 nucleotides are TGTGCCAGCCTAACGGGTCAAAACACCGGGGAGCTGTTTTTT. Translating gives CASLTGQNTGELFF.

Only one count was recorded for this clone. V and J are TRBV3-1 (or the pseudogene TRBV3-2) and TRBJ2-7, with a possible D match to TRBD1 (5 bases). Trimming left V 2 bases short and J 3 bases short, with 11 bases between. From germline, CDR1 is LGHDT and CDR2 YNNKEL (reference sequence). The CDR3 length is 14 residues. In DNA, the CDR3 is TGTGCCAGCAGCCAAACAGGAAGGGTCTACGAGCAGTACTTC. It translates to CASSQTGRVYEQYF.

The chain couples TRBV4-2 to TRBJ2-3, with 9 bases fitting TRBD2. The CDR3 extends over 17 amino acids. CDR1 and CDR2 (germline): LGHNA, YNFKEQ. J gave up 5 bases and V 1 base, and 10 bases lay outside the gene matches. Written as DNA, the CDR3 is TGTGCCAGCAGCCAAGGCGGTAATAGCGGGGGTTTAGATACGCAGTATTTT. Residues: CASSQGGNSGGLDTQYF.

The J gene is TRBJ1-6, the V gene TRBV6-6; D perhaps matches TRBD1 (6 bases). This CDR3 is built from 13 residues. V gave up 6 bases and J gave up 9 bases, with 12 bases separating them. From germline, CDR1 is MNHNY and CDR2 SVGAGI (reference sequence). The CDR3 loop is CASRQGIGSPLHF. The CDR3, as DNA: TGTGCCAGCAGGCAGGGGATTGGTTCACCCCTCCACTTT.

The genes are TRBV6-2 or TRBV6-3 and TRBJ2-3; no clear D gene. V shed 2 bases and J shed 0 bases, with 12 bases lying between them. The CDR3 contains 16 residues. CDR1 and CDR2 from the germline V gene are MNHEY and SVGEGT. In DNA form, the CDR3 reads TGTGCCAGCAGTTACAAAAACGCGATTAGCACAGATACGCAGTATTTT. Its protein product is CASSYKNAISTDTQYF.

This chain joins TRBV6-5 and TRBJ1-1; 9 bases are a match to TRBD1. Germline V gene lookup returns CDR1 MNHEY and CDR2 SVGAGI. This CDR3 region has 15 residues. The trim removed 4 bases at V and 3 bases at J, leaving 6 bases unmatched. CDR3 nucleotides: TGTGCCAGCAGTTCTACAGGGGGCGGGTACACTGAAGCTTTCTTT. Translated, it gives CASSSTGGGYTEAFF.

The chain uses TRBV18 and TRBJ1-2, with D perhaps TRBD1 (5 bases). The V and J ends lost 0 bases and 2 bases respectively, with 7 bases between them. Germline V gene sequence: CDR1 KGHSH, CDR2 LQKENI. The CDR3 spans 14 residues. The CDR3 loop reads CASSPPHRNYGYTF. In DNA form, the CDR3 reads TGTGCCAGCTCACCACCCCACAGGAACTATGGCTACACCTTC. Looking up the rest from reference TRBV18 and TRBJ1-2 gives the full variable domain: NAGVMQNPRHLVRRRGQEARLRCSPMKGHSHVYWYRQLPEEGLKFMVYLQKENIIDESGMPKERFSAEFPKEGPSILRIQQVVRGDSAAYFCASSPPHRNYGYTFGSGTRLTVV.

This sequence joins TRBV12-3 or TRBV12-4 and TRBJ1-1, with D maybe TRBD1 (6 bases). Deletions cut 5 bases from V and 8 bases from J, with 9 bases between. The CDR3 covers 11 residues. The CDR3: CASSTGQEAFF. CDR3 sequence (DNA): TGTGCCAGCAGTACGGGACAAGAAGCTTTCTTT.

V usage is TRBV12-3 or TRBV12-4 and J usage is TRBJ1-5; D is uncertain. The CDR3 totals 12 residues. Trimming cost V 3 bases and J 5 bases, with 5 bases left between them. The CDR3 DNA reads TGTGCCAGCAGTTTCGGGTATCAGCCCCAGCATTTT. Residues: CASSFGYQPQHF.

This chain connects TRBV18 to TRBJ1-2, with D possibly being TRBD1 (6 bases). Germline V gene sequence: CDR1 KGHSH, CDR2 LQKENI. The CDR3 consists of 15 residues. The V and J ends lost 3 bases and 4 bases respectively, with 15 bases between them. Written as DNA, the CDR3 is TGTGCCAGCTCACCTAACAGGGAACTTGGCTATGGCTACACCTTC. Encoded protein: CASSPNRELGYGYTF.